Sequencing of this T cell receptor (beta chain) was carried out in a study of shared clonotypes between healthy human individuals. Splitting of CD4+ cells produced CD45RA+ naive and CD45RA-negative memory subsets. CDR1 and CDR2 (germline): MNHEY, SMNVEV (reference sequence). CDR3 length equals 15 residues. Trimming took 4 bases from V and 6 from J; bases not matched to a gene: 6. Per the study methods: There were no quality scores in the junction-only immunoSEQ sequences, so filtering differed. The data were produced by immunoSEQ multiplex PCR, yet TCRdb's version contains in-frame clones alone and is incomplete. D and trimming come from the DNA, and the V and J calls and clone size come from that table. This sample has roughly 2.6 million clones, with approximately 92% found just once.

This receptor was obtained from a man younger than 30 in good health. The V gene is TRBV27, the J gene TRBJ2-2, with 9 positions matching TRBD1. The specimen was naive CD4+ T cells sorted from blood. Subset: CD45RA+ positively selected. Here the CDR3 DNA reads TGTGCCAGCAGTTGGGACAGGGTTGCAGCCGGGGAGCTGTTTTTT. This sequence encodes CASSWDRVAAGELFF.